This T cell receptor beta chain was sequenced in a study of T cell clones after liver transplantation. Profiled with immunoSEQ multiplex PCR; TCRdb holds only in-frame clones, not every one. The data contain 75,000 to 95,000 clones, roughly 80% of them seen just once; the ten biggest clones take up roughly 2.8%. CDR3 length equals 15 residues. The V end lost 4 bases, the J end lost 1 base, and 12 bases lay between the germline ends. CDR1 is SGHTA, CDR2 FQGNSA, per germline. The receptor's source is a human patient who received a liver transplant. A share of the T cells may be of graft donor origin. The source was CD4+ T cells from blood, collected at the 22-month timepoint. V and J are TRBV7-2 and TRBJ2-3; D assignment may be TRBD1 or TRBD2 (7 bases each). CDR3 sequence: CASSSQGGGTDTQYF. In DNA form, the CDR3 reads TGTGCCAGCAGCTCCCAGGGGGGGGGCACAGATACGCAGTATTTT.